A selection of T cell receptor beta chains follows, all from one sample in a study of blood T cell repertoires in COVID-19. Method: immunoSEQ multiplex PCR; TCRdb's copy keeps in-frame clones and lacks some. Among approximately 61,000 clones listed, approximately 86% were seen once. Sequencing was performed on peripheral blood. All receptors derive from a man in his sixties or seventies with acute or convalescent COVID-19. The CDR3 runs from the conserved cysteine through the conserved F or W. A D gene is named only where the DNA matches it firmly. Some rows mark clone size as missing; the rest say once, few, many or name a class of expanded clone.

d_gene: NA; v_gene: TRBV6-1; j_gene: TRBJ1-1; len: 12; abundance: NA; CDR3aa: CASIGMNTEAFF; CDR3nt: TGTGCCAGCATCGGGATGAACACTGAAGCTTTCTTT
d_gene: TRBD2; v_gene: TRBV5-8; j_gene: TRBJ2-3; len: 17; abundance: NA; CDR3aa: CASSRRLAGPSTDTQYF; CDR3nt: TGTGCCAGCAGCCGCCGCCTAGCGGGCCCTAGCACAGATACGCAGTATTTT
d_gene: TRBD1; v_gene: TRBV11-3; j_gene: TRBJ2-2; len: 15; abundance: NA; CDR3aa: CASSLRTGRTGELFF; CDR3nt: TGTGCCAGCAGCCTCCGGACAGGGAGGACCGGGGAGCTGTTTTTT
d_gene: TRBD1; v_gene: TRBV18; j_gene: TRBJ1-4; len: 16; abundance: NA; CDR3aa: CASSPVSGQGTEKLFF; CDR3nt: TGTGCCAGCTCACCAGTGTCAGGACAGGGAACTGAAAAACTGTTTTTT
d_gene: NA; v_gene: TRBV7-2; j_gene: TRBJ2-7; len: 17; abundance: NA; CDR3aa: CASSFVFSPAEGYEQYF; CDR3nt: TGTGCCAGCAGCTTCGTTTTCAGCCCCGCGGAGGGGTACGAGCAGTACTTC
d_gene: TRBD2; v_gene: TRBV18; j_gene: TRBJ2-1; len: 15; abundance: NA; CDR3aa: CASSPSSGGSNEQFF; CDR3nt: TGTGCCAGCTCACCATCTAGCGGGGGATCAAATGAGCAGTTCTTC
d_gene: TRBD2; v_gene: TRBV7-6; j_gene: TRBJ2-3; len: 18; abundance: NA; CDR3aa: CASSFLDNSGGTTDTQYF; CDR3nt: TGTGCCAGCAGCTTTTTGGACAATAGCGGGGGGACCACAGATACGCAGTATTTT
d_gene: TRBD1; v_gene: TRBV18; j_gene: TRBJ1-1; len: 17; abundance: once; CDR3aa: CASSPPSGTGLNTEAFF; CDR3nt: TGTGCCAGCTCACCACCTTCCGGGACAGGGTTGAACACTGAAGCTTTCTTT
d_gene: TRBD2; v_gene: TRBV7-9; j_gene: TRBJ2-3; len: 15; abundance: NA; CDR3aa: CASSRVSGGTDTQYF; CDR3nt: TGTGCCAGCAGCCGAGTCAGCGGGGGCACAGATACGCAGTATTTT
d_gene: NA; v_gene: TRBV18; j_gene: TRBJ2-1; len: 15; abundance: NA; CDR3aa: CASSPPAGTYNEQFF; CDR3nt: TGTGCCAGCTCACCACCGGCGGGGACCTACAATGAGCAGTTCTTC
d_gene: NA; v_gene: TRBV20-1; j_gene: TRBJ2-3; len: 11; abundance: NA; CDR3aa: CSAPLMDTQYF; CDR3nt: TGCAGTGCCCCACTTATGGATACGCAGTATTTT
d_gene: TRBD2; v_gene: TRBV4-1; j_gene: TRBJ2-3; len: 17; abundance: once; CDR3aa: CASSQSVSGGAIGTQYF; CDR3nt: TGCGCCAGCAGCCAAAGTGTCAGCGGGGGGGCGATTGGTACGCAGTATTTT
d_gene: NA; v_gene: TRBV28; j_gene: TRBJ2-7; len: 13; abundance: NA; CDR3aa: CASSLEGSYEQYF; CDR3nt: TGTGCCAGCAGTTTGGAGGGTTCCTACGAGCAGTACTTC
d_gene: TRBD1; v_gene: TRBV25-1; j_gene: TRBJ1-5; len: 15; abundance: few; CDR3aa: CASSPRGQGAQPQHF; CDR3nt: TGTGCCAGCAGTCCCCGAGGACAGGGGGCCCAGCCCCAGCATTTT
d_gene: NA; v_gene: TRBV7-2; j_gene: TRBJ1-3; len: 15; abundance: NA; CDR3aa: CASSPRLYSGNTIYF; CDR3nt: TGTGCCAGCAGCCCCCGGTTATACTCTGGAAACACCATATATTTT
d_gene: TRBD2; v_gene: TRBV3-1/TRBV3-2; j_gene: TRBJ2-7; len: 14; abundance: NA; CDR3aa: CASGGTSGGYEQYF; CDR3nt: TGTGCCAGCGGTGGGACTAGCGGGGGTTACGAGCAGTACTTC
d_gene: NA; v_gene: TRBV5-1; j_gene: TRBJ2-2; len: 16; abundance: once; CDR3aa: CASSLQGRGNTGELFF; CDR3nt: TGCGCCAGCAGCTTGCAGGGGAGGGGAAACACCGGGGAGCTGTTTTTT
d_gene: TRBD2; v_gene: TRBV4-2; j_gene: TRBJ2-5; len: 17; abundance: few; CDR3aa: CASSQGNSGGERETQYF; CDR3nt: TGTGCCAGCAGCCAAGGAAATAGCGGGGGGGAGAGGGAGACCCAGTACTTC
d_gene: NA; v_gene: TRBV6-1; j_gene: TRBJ1-3; len: 15; abundance: once; CDR3aa: CASSESGPGRNTIYF; CDR3nt: TGTGCCAGCAGTGAAAGCGGACCTGGACGGAACACCATATATTTT
d_gene: TRBD2; v_gene: TRBV5-5; j_gene: TRBJ2-3; len: 14; abundance: NA; CDR3aa: CASSFSGGTDTQYF; CDR3nt: TGTGCCAGCAGCTTTAGCGGGGGCACAGATACGCAGTATTTT
d_gene: NA; v_gene: TRBV6-5; j_gene: TRBJ2-2; len: 14; abundance: NA; CDR3aa: CASSYRELTGELFF; CDR3nt: TGTGCCAGCAGCTACAGGGAGCTCACCGGGGAGCTGTTTTTT
d_gene: TRBD1; v_gene: TRBV5-1; j_gene: TRBJ2-1; len: 15; abundance: NA; CDR3aa: CASSLEGATYNEQFF; CDR3nt: TGCGCCAGCAGCTTGGAGGGGGCTACCTACAATGAGCAGTTCTTC
d_gene: NA; v_gene: TRBV27; j_gene: TRBJ2-3; len: 17; abundance: NA; CDR3aa: CASSRYIGGGPLNTQYF; CDR3nt: TGTGCCAGCAGCCGTTACATCGGCGGGGGCCCCCTGAATACGCAGTATTTT
d_gene: TRBD1; v_gene: TRBV2; j_gene: TRBJ2-5; len: 15; abundance: NA; CDR3aa: CASSYGQEYQETQYF; CDR3nt: TGTGCCAGCAGTTACGGACAGGAGTACCAAGAGACCCAGTACTTC
d_gene: TRBD1; v_gene: TRBV27; j_gene: TRBJ1-4; len: 13; abundance: few; CDR3aa: CASSLDRERELFF; CDR3nt: TGTGCCAGCAGTTTAGACAGGGAAAGGGAACTGTTTTTT
d_gene: TRBD2; v_gene: TRBV27; j_gene: TRBJ2-5; len: 17; abundance: NA; CDR3aa: CASRTKRGEAGGETQYF; CDR3nt: TGTGCCAGCAGAACTAAACGTGGTGAAGCGGGGGGAGAGACCCAGTACTTC
d_gene: NA; v_gene: TRBV25-1; j_gene: TRBJ2-7; len: 14; abundance: NA; CDR3aa: CASSETQGRVEQYF; CDR3nt: TGTGCCAGCAGTGAGACTCAGGGGAGGGTCGAGCAGTACTTC
d_gene: NA; v_gene: TRBV18; j_gene: TRBJ2-6; len: 17; abundance: NA; CDR3aa: CASSPEGRGSGANVLTF; CDR3nt: TGTGCCAGCTCACCGGAGGGTAGGGGCTCTGGGGCCAACGTCCTGACTTTC
d_gene: TRBD2; v_gene: TRBV2; j_gene: TRBJ2-1; len: 17; abundance: NA; CDR3aa: CASSDLSASGTYNEQFF; CDR3nt: TGTGCCAGCAGTGATTTATCGGCTAGCGGGACCTACAATGAGCAGTTCTTC
d_gene: TRBD1; v_gene: TRBV5-1; j_gene: TRBJ2-7; len: 15; abundance: NA; CDR3aa: CASSPMGQGTYEQYF; CDR3nt: TGCGCCAGCAGCCCCATGGGACAGGGGACCTACGAGCAGTACTTC
d_gene: TRBD2; v_gene: TRBV28; j_gene: TRBJ2-5; len: 17; abundance: NA; CDR3aa: CASSFPLSGGIEETQYF; CDR3nt: TGTGCCAGCAGTTTCCCTCTTAGCGGGGGGATTGAAGAGACCCAGTACTTC
d_gene: NA; v_gene: TRBV28; j_gene: TRBJ2-1; len: 18; abundance: NA; CDR3aa: CASSLGGLPQSSYNEQFF; CDR3nt: TGTGCCAGCAGTTTGGGGGGACTCCCTCAATCCTCCTACAATGAGCAGTTCTTC
d_gene: NA; v_gene: TRBV6-4; j_gene: TRBJ1-3; len: 17; abundance: NA; CDR3aa: CASSDLGEPEPGNTIYF; CDR3nt: TGTGCCAGCAGTGACTTGGGCGAACCGGAACCTGGAAACACCATATATTTT
d_gene: NA; v_gene: TRBV5-1; j_gene: TRBJ2-5; len: 14; abundance: NA; CDR3aa: CASSLVLYQETQYF; CDR3nt: TGCGCCAGCAGCTTGGTACTGTACCAAGAGACCCAGTACTTC
d_gene: NA; v_gene: TRBV27; j_gene: TRBJ1-4; len: 15; abundance: NA; CDR3aa: CASSLYRTGDEKLFF; CDR3nt: TGTGCCAGCAGTTTATACCGGACGGGGGATGAAAAACTGTTTTTT
d_gene: TRBD1; v_gene: TRBV11-1; j_gene: TRBJ2-7; len: 16; abundance: once; CDR3aa: CASSRDRGPPTYEQYF; CDR3nt: TGTGCCAGCAGCAGGGACAGGGGACCCCCTACCTACGAGCAGTACTTC
d_gene: NA; v_gene: TRBV28; j_gene: TRBJ1-6; len: 15; abundance: few; CDR3aa: CASSPGGGANSPLHF; CDR3nt: TGTGCCAGCAGCCCGGGCGGGGGGGCGAATTCACCCCTCCACTTT
d_gene: NA; v_gene: TRBV3-1/TRBV3-2; j_gene: TRBJ1-5; len: 12; abundance: NA; CDR3aa: CASSQYDQPQHF; CDR3nt: TGTGCCAGCAGCCAATATGATCAGCCCCAGCATTTT
d_gene: TRBD1; v_gene: TRBV3-1/TRBV3-2; j_gene: TRBJ1-2; len: 12; abundance: NA; CDR3aa: CASSFDRDGYTF; CDR3nt: TGTGCCAGCAGCTTTGACAGGGATGGCTACACCTTC
d_gene: NA; v_gene: TRBV5-8; j_gene: TRBJ2-3; len: 15; abundance: NA; CDR3aa: CASSLGRGRVDTQYF; CDR3nt: TGTGCCAGCAGCTTGGGGCGGGGGCGAGTAGATACGCAGTATTTT
d_gene: TRBD2; v_gene: TRBV3-1/TRBV3-2; j_gene: TRBJ2-1; len: 15; abundance: NA; CDR3aa: CASSTTSGGYNEQFF; CDR3nt: TGTGCCAGCAGCACGACTAGCGGGGGGTACAATGAGCAGTTCTTC
d_gene: NA; v_gene: TRBV5-1; j_gene: TRBJ1-3; len: 15; abundance: NA; CDR3aa: CASSLLGGAGNTIYF; CDR3nt: TGCGCCAGCAGCCTGCTTGGGGGCGCTGGAAACACCATATATTTT
d_gene: NA; v_gene: TRBV6-5; j_gene: TRBJ2-5; len: 13; abundance: NA; CDR3aa: CASTGGVQETQYF; CDR3nt: TGTGCCAGCACCGGAGGGGTCCAAGAGACCCAGTACTTC
d_gene: TRBD1; v_gene: TRBV2; j_gene: TRBJ2-7; len: 12; abundance: NA; CDR3aa: CASSRTGHEQYF; CDR3nt: TGTGCCAGCAGTAGGACAGGGCACGAGCAGTACTTC
d_gene: NA; v_gene: TRBV6-5; j_gene: TRBJ2-5; len: 12; abundance: NA; CDR3aa: CATKQAQETQYF; CDR3nt: TGTGCCACCAAGCAGGCACAAGAGACCCAGTACTTC
d_gene: TRBD1; v_gene: TRBV4-2; j_gene: TRBJ1-6; len: 15; abundance: NA; CDR3aa: CASSPTRTGESPLHF; CDR3nt: TGTGCCAGCAGCCCGACGAGGACAGGGGAATCACCCCTCCACTTT
d_gene: NA; v_gene: TRBV13; j_gene: TRBJ2-7; len: 14; abundance: few; CDR3aa: CASSLPGSLREQYF; CDR3nt: TGTGCCAGCAGCTTACCGGGGTCCCTAAGGGAGCAGTACTTC
d_gene: TRBD2; v_gene: TRBV19; j_gene: TRBJ2-1; len: 15; abundance: once; CDR3aa: CASSTRTSLNNEQFF; CDR3nt: TGTGCCAGTAGTACCAGGACTAGCCTGAACAATGAGCAGTTCTTC
d_gene: NA; v_gene: TRBV11-3; j_gene: TRBJ1-4; len: 12; abundance: NA; CDR3aa: CASRSADEKLFF; CDR3nt: TGTGCCAGCAGATCGGCGGATGAAAAACTGTTTTTT
d_gene: NA; v_gene: TRBV2; j_gene: TRBJ2-7; len: 14; abundance: NA; CDR3aa: CASSEVGGGYEQYF; CDR3nt: TGTGCCAGCAGTGAAGTTGGCGGAGGATACGAGCAGTACTTC
d_gene: NA; v_gene: TRBV24-1; j_gene: TRBJ1-2; len: 13; abundance: NA; CDR3aa: CATSTGQGYGYTF; CDR3nt: TGTGCCACCAGTACTGGGCAGGGCTATGGCTACACCTTC
d_gene: TRBD2; v_gene: TRBV5-1; j_gene: TRBJ2-1; len: 15; abundance: NA; CDR3aa: CASSLASGGDNEQFF; CDR3nt: TGCGCCAGCAGCCTGGCCAGCGGGGGGGACAATGAGCAGTTCTTC
d_gene: TRBD1; v_gene: TRBV25-1; j_gene: TRBJ2-5; len: 16; abundance: NA; CDR3aa: CASSDSGTGSLETQYF; CDR3nt: TGTGCCAGCAGTGATTCCGGGACAGGGTCATTAGAGACCCAGTACTTC
d_gene: NA; v_gene: TRBV4-2; j_gene: TRBJ2-3; len: 15; abundance: NA; CDR3aa: CASSQDRAGTDTQYF; CDR3nt: TGTGCCAGCAGCCAAGACAGGGCGGGGACAGATACGCAGTATTTT
d_gene: NA; v_gene: TRBV29-1; j_gene: TRBJ2-7; len: 15; abundance: NA; CDR3aa: CSVEATDTASYEQYF; CDR3nt: TGCAGCGTTGAAGCCACGGACACCGCCTCCTACGAGCAGTACTTC